The clone carrying this T cell receptor (beta chain) was picked up a small number of times. Antigen specificity is unknown. The CDR3 covers 15 residues. Trimming removed 2 bases at V and 3 bases at J, with 12 bases between. Germline V gives CDR1 SGHTA, CDR2 FQGNSA. The data stem from a study of beta chain features in type 1 diabetes. Background on the study: The patient and healthy donor groups were comparable for age, gender and cell yields.

Every bit of the isolated RNA underwent reverse transcription, so sequencing read expressed TCRB transcripts. Measured with immunoSEQ multiplex PCR; TCRdb has only the in-frame clones, and not every one. The sample lists roughly 100,000 clones; 28% were seen once. Study findings and constraints: All four CD4+ subsets from Type 1 diabetes patients carried moderately but significantly shorter TCRB CDR3s.

V is TRBV7-2 and J is TRBJ2-3; possible D gene TRBD2, 5 bases. The sequencing sample was made of central memory CD4+ T cells from blood. The sequence was collected from a woman aged 18-30 years with type 1 diabetes. DNA for the CDR3: TGTGCCAGCAGCTTAAATCTTCCGGGGACAGATACGCAGTATTTT. This codes for CASSLNLPGTDTQYF.